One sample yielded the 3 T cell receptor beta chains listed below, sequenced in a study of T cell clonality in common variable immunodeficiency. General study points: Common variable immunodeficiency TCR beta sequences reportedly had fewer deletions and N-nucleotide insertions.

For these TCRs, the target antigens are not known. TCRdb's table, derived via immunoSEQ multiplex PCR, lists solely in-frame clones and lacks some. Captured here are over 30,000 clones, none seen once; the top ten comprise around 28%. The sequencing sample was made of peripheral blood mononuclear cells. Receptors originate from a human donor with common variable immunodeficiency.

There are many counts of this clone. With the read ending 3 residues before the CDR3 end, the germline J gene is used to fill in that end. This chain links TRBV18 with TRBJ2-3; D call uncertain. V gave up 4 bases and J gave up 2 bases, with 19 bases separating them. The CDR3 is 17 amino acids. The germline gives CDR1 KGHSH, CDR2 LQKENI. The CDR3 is CASSQTFGFGDTDTQYF. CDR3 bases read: TGTGCCAGCTCACAAACGTTCGGGTTTGGAGACACAGATACG.

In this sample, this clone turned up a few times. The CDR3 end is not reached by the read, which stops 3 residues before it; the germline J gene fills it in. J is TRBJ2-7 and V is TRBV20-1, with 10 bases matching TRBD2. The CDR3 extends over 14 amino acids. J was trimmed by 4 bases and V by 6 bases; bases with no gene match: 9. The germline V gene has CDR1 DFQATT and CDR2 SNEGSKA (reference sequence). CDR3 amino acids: CSAIMRTSGYEQYF. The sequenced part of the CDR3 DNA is TGCAGTGCCATCATGCGGACTAGCGGATACGAG.

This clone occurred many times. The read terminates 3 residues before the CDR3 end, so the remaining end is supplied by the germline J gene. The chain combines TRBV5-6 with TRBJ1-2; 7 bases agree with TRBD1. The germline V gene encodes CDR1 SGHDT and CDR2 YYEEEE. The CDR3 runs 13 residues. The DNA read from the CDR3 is TGTGCCAGCAGCAATCGACAGGGCGACGGC. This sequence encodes CASSNRQGDG. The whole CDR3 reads CASSNRQGDGYTF. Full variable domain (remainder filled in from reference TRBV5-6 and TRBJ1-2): DAGVTQSPTHLIKTRGQQVTLRCSPKSGHDTVSWYQQALGQGPQFIFQYYEEEERQRGNFPDRFSGHQFPNYSSELNVNALLLGDSALYLCASSNRQGDGYTFGSGTRLTVV.